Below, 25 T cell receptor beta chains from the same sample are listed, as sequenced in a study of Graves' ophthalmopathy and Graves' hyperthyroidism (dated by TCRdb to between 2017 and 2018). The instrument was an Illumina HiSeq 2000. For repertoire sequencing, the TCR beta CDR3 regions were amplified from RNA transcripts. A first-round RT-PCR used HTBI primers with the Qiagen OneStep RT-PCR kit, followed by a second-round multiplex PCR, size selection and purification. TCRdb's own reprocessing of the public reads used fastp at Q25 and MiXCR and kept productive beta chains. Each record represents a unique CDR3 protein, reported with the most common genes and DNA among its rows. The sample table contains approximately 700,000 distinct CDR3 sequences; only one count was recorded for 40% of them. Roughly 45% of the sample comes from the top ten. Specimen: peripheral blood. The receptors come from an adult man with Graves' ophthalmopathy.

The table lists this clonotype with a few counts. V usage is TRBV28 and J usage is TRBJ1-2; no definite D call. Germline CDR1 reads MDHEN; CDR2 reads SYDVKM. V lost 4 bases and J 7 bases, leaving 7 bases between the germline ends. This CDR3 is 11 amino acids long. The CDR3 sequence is CASSSTFGYTF. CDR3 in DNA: TGTGCCAGCAGTTCTACGTTTGGCTACACCTTC.

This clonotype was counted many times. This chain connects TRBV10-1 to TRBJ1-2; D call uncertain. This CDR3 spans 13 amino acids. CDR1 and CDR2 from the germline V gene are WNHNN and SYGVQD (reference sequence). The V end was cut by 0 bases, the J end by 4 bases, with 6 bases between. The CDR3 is CASSESGSYGYTF. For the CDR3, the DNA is TGCGCCAGCAGTGAGTCAGGGAGCTATGGCTACACCTTC.

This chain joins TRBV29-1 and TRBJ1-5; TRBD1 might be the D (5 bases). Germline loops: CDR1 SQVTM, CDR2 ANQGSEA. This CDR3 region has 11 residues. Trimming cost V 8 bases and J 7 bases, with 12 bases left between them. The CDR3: CSRGIRQPQHF. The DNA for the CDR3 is TGCAGCAGGGGTATCAGGCAGCCCCAGCATTTT.

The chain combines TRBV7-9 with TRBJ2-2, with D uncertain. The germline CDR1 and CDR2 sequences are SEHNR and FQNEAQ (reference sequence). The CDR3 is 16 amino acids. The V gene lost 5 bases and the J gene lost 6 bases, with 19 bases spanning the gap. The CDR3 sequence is CASSRAVSVRAGELFF. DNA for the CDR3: TGTGCCAGCAGCCGGGCCGTATCGGTCCGTGCCGGGGAGCTGTTTTTT.

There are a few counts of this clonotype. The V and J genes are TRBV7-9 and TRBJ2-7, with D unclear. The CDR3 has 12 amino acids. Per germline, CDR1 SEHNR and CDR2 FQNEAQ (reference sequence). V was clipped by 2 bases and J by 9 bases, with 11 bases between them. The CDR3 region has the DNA TGTGCCAGCAGCTTAACGTCGTCAGGGCAGTACTTC. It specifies CASSLTSSGQYF.

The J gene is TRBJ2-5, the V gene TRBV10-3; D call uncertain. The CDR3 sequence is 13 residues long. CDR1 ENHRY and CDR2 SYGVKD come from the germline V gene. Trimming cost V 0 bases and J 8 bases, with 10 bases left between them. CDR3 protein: CAISESGWRTQYF. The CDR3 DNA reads TGTGCCATCAGTGAGTCGGGCTGGAGAACCCAGTACTTC.

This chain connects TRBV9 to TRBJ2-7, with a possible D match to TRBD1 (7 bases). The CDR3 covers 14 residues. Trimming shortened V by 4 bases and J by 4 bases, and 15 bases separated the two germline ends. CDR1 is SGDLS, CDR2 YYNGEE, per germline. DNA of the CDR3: TGTGCCAGCAGCCCGGCGGGACAGCGTTACGAGCAGTACTTC. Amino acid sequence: CASSPAGQRYEQYF. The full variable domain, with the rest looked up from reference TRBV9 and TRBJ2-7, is DSGVTQTPKHLITATGQRVTLRCSPRSGDLSVYWYQQSLDQGLQFLIQYYNGEERAKGNILERFSAQQFPDLHSELNLSSLELGDSALYFCASSPAGQRYEQYFGPGTRLTVT.

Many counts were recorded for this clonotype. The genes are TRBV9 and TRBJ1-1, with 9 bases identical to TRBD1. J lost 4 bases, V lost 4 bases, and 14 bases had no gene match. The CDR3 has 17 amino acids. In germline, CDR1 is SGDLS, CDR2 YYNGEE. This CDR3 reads CASSPRPGTGFVTEAFF. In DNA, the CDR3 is TGTGCCAGCAGCCCTCGTCCCGGGACAGGGTTCGTCACTGAAGCTTTCTTT.

The CDR3, as DNA: TGCAGCGTGGGGACAGGGCCTCAGGAAAAACTGTTTTTT. Encoded protein: CSVGTGPQEKLFF. The V and J genes are TRBV29-1 and TRBJ1-4; 9 positions match TRBD1. V was pared by 6 bases and J by 8 bases, with 7 bases of the junction left unmatched. Per the germline V gene, CDR1 is SQVTM and CDR2 is ANQGSEA. The CDR3 length is 13 residues.

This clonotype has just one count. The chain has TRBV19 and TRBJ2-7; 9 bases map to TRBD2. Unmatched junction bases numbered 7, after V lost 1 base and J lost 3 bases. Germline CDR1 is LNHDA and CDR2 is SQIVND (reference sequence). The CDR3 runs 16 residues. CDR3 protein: CASSIAGTSLGYEQYF. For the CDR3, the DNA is TGTGCCAGTAGTATAGCCGGGACTAGCCTGGGCTACGAGCAGTACTTC.

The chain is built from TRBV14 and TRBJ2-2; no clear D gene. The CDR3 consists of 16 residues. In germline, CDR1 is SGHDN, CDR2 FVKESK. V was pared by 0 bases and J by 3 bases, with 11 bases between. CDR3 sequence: CASSQDPGGYTGELFF. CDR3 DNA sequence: TGTGCCAGCAGCCAAGACCCCGGCGGATACACCGGGGAGCTGTTTTTT. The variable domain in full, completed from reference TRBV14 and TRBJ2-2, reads EAGVTQFPSHSVIEKGQTVTLRCDPISGHDNLYWYRRVMGKEIKFLLHFVKESKQDESGMPNNRFLAERTGGTYSTLKVQPAELEDSGVYFCASSQDPGGYTGELFFGEGSRLTVL.

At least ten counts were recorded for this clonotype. The CDR3 protein is CASFSGTQYF. The CDR3 bases are TGCGCCAGCTTTTCCGGGACCCAGTACTTC. This sequence joins TRBV10-1 and TRBJ2-5; D unresolved. With 8 bases removed from V and 7 bases from J, the gap between germline ends came to 8 bases. CDR3 length: 10 residues. The V gene's germline CDR1 is WNHNN and CDR2 SYGVQD (reference sequence).

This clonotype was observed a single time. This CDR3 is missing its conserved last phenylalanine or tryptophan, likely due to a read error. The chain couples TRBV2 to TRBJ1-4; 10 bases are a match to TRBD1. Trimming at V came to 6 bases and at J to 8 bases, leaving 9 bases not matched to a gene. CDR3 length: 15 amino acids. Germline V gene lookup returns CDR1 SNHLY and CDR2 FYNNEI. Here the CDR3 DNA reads TGTGCCAGCAGCCCTTGGACAGGGGGATCCGAAAAACTGTTTTCT. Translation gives CASSPWTGGSEKLFS.

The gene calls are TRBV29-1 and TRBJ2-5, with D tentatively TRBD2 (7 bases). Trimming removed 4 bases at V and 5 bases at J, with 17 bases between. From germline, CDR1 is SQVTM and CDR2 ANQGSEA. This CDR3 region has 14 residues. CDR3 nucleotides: TGCAGCGTTGTCCCGGGGGGCGGAATCGAGACCCAGTACTTC. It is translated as CSVVPGGGIETQYF.

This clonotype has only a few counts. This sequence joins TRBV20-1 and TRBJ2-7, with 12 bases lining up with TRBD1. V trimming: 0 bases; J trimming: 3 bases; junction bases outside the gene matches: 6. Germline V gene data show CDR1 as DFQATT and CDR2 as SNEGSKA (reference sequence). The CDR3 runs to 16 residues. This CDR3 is CSARDGTGGAFYEQYF. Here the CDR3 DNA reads TGCAGTGCTAGAGATGGGACAGGGGGCGCTTTCTACGAGCAGTACTTC.

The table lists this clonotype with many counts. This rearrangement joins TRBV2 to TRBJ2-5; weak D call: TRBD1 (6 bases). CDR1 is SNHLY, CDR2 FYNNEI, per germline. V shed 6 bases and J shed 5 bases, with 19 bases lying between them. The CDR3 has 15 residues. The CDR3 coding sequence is TGTGCCAGCAGAACGGCAGGGGTCCCTTATGAGACCCAGTACTTC. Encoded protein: CASRTAGVPYETQYF.

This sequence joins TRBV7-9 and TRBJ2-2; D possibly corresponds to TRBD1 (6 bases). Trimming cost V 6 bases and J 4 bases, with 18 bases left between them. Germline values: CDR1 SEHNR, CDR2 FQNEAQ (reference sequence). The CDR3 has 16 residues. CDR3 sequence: CASSLPTGVSTGELFF. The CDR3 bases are TGTGCCAGCAGTTTACCGACAGGAGTTAGCACCGGGGAGCTGTTTTTT.

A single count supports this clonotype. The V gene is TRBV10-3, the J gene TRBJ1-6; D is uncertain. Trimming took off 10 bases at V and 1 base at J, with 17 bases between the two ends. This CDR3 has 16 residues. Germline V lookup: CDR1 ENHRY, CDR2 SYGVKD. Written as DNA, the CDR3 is TGTGCCAGCAGCCGTTTGAGGCAATCCTATAATTCACCCCTCCACTTT. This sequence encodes CASSRLRQSYNSPLHF.

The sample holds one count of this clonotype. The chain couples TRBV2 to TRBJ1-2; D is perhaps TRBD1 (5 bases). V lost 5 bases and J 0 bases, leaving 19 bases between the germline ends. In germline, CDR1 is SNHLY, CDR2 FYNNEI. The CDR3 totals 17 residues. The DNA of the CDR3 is TGTGCCAGCAGTCCCGGGACTTGGGGGAGAGCTAACTATGGCTACACCTTC. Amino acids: CASSPGTWGRANYGYTF.

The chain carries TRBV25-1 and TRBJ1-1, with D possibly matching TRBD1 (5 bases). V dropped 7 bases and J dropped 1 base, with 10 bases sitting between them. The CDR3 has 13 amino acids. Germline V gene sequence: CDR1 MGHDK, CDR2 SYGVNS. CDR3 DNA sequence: TGTGCCAGCACTGGGCAGGGGAACACTGAAGCTTTCTTT. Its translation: CASTGQGNTEAFF.

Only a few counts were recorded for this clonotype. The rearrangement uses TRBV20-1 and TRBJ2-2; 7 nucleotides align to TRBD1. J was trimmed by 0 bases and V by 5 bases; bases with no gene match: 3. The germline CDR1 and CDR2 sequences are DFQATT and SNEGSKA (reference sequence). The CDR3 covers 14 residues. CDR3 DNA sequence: TGCAGTGCTGGGGACAGACCGAACACCGGGGAGCTGTTTTTT. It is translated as CSAGDRPNTGELFF.

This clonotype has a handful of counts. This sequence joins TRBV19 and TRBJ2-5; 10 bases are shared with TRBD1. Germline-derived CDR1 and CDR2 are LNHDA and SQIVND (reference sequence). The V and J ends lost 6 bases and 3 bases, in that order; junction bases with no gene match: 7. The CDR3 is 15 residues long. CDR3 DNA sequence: TGTGCCAGTAGCAACCCGGGACAGGGGAAAGAGACCCAGTACTTC. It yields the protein CASSNPGQGKETQYF. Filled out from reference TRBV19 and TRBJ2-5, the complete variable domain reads DGGITQSPKYLFRKEGQNVTLSCEQNLNHDAMYWYRQDPGQGLRLIYYSQIVNDFQKGDIAEGYSVSREKKESFPLTVTSAQKNPTAFYLCASSNPGQGKETQYFGPGTRLLVL.

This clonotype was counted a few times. CDR3 bases: TGTGCCAGTAGTATAGAGACGGATCATCCTCCCTACGAGCAGTACTTC. It yields the protein CASSIETDHPPYEQYF. This sequence joins TRBV19 and TRBJ2-7, with D unresolved. The CDR3 contains 16 residues. The germline V and J ends were trimmed by 0 bases and 2 bases, with 14 bases remaining between them. Germline CDR1 is LNHDA and CDR2 is SQIVND (reference sequence).

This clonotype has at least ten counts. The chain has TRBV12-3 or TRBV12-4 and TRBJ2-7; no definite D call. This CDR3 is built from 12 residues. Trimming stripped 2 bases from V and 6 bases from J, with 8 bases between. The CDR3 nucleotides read TGTGCCAGCAGTTTATCGGCCGGCGAGCAGTACTTC. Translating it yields CASSLSAGEQYF.

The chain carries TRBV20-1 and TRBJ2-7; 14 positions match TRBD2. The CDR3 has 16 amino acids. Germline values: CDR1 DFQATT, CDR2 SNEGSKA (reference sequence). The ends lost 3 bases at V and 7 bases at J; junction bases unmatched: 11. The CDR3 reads CSASPGTSGSWGEQYF. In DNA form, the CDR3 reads TGCAGTGCTAGCCCCGGGACTAGCGGGAGTTGGGGGGAGCAGTACTTC.